Below are 17 T cell receptor beta chains sequenced from a single sample in a study of CD8 T cells in Susac syndrome. RNA, at about 0.45 to 1 ug, was reverse transcribed with random hexamers. MiXCR, run by TCRdb on the immunoSEQ multiplex PCR reads, gives a single entry per CDR3 protein. In the table there are 130,000 to 150,000 distinct CDR3 sequences, around 94% of which are singletons. Sequencing used CD8+ T cells from PBMCs. Receptor source: a human donor in good health.

V usage is TRBV12-3 or TRBV12-4 and J usage is TRBJ2-3; possible D gene TRBD1, 6 bases. This CDR3 spans 11 amino acids. The V and J ends lost 7 bases and 6 bases respectively, with 8 bases between them. The CDR3: CASTQGDTQYF. For the CDR3, the DNA is TGTGCCAGCACTCAGGGGGATACGCAGTATTTT.

The rearrangement uses TRBV13 and TRBJ2-3; D may be TRBD2 (5 bases). Per germline, CDR1 PRHDT and CDR2 FYEKMQ (reference sequence). The V end lost 7 bases, the J end lost 4 bases, and 9 bases lay between the germline ends. The CDR3 runs to 12 residues. The CDR3 loop is CASNSGSDTQYF. The DNA for the CDR3 is TGTGCCAGCAACTCGGGATCAGATACGCAGTATTTT.

The CDR3 spells CATSGPGQPQETQYF. CDR3 sequence (DNA): TGTGCCACCAGTGGTCCGGGACAGCCCCAAGAGACCCAGTACTTC. The chain joins TRBV24-1 to TRBJ2-5; 7 bases map to TRBD1. The CDR3 sequence is 15 residues long. V trimming: 5 bases; J trimming: 1 base; junction bases outside the gene matches: 6. CDR1 KGHDR and CDR2 SFDVKD come from the germline V gene.

This sequence joins TRBV9 and TRBJ2-1; 10 nucleotides agree with TRBD1. V lost 3 bases, J lost 2 bases, and 2 bases stayed unmatched. Per the germline V gene, CDR1 is SGDLS and CDR2 is YYNGEE. The CDR3 loop spans 15 amino acids. The CDR3 loop is CASSGDRGPYNEQFF. CDR3 coding DNA: TGTGCCAGCAGCGGCGACAGGGGGCCCTACAATGAGCAGTTCTTC.

The V and J genes are TRBV9 and TRBJ2-7; 7 bases line up with TRBD1. The germline V gene encodes CDR1 SGDLS and CDR2 YYNGEE. The CDR3 contains 15 residues. V lost 4 bases, J lost 6 bases, and 13 bases stayed unmatched. CDR3 bases: TGTGCCAGCAGCCCTTCGAAGACAGGGCCAGGCGAGCAGTACTTC. Protein: CASSPSKTGPGEQYF.

The chain combines TRBV27 with TRBJ1-1; D gene ambiguous. CDR3 length: 14 residues. Per the germline V gene, CDR1 is MNHEY and CDR2 is SMNVEV (reference sequence). Trimming stripped 4 bases from V and 1 base from J, with 10 bases between. For the CDR3, the DNA is TGTGCCAGCAGTTCCGACACAGAGAACACTGAAGCTTTCTTT. This translates into CASSSDTENTEAFF.

The rearrangement uses TRBV4-3 and TRBJ1-2, with TRBD1 as a possible D gene (5 bases). This CDR3 has 14 residues. The germline V gene encodes CDR1 LGHNA and CDR2 YSLEER. Between the trimmed V and J ends, which lost 3 bases and 7 bases, there was a span of 15 bases. The CDR3 loop reads CASSQSGEGSGYTF. As DNA, the CDR3 is TGCGCCAGCAGCCAGAGCGGAGAGGGGAGTGGCTACACCTTC.

The chain combines TRBV19 with TRBJ1-2; no reliable D call. CDR1 LNHDA and CDR2 SQIVND come from the germline V gene (reference sequence). V lost 9 bases to trimming and J lost 2 bases, with 13 bases between them. CDR3 length: 13 amino acids. CDR3 amino acids: CASSVGPNYGYTF. In DNA form, the CDR3 reads TGTGCCAGCTCCGTTGGGCCCAACTATGGCTACACCTTC.

This rearrangement joins TRBV20-1 to TRBJ2-7, with D unclear. V gave up 3 bases and J gave up 3 bases, with 15 bases separating them. Germline assignment: CDR1 DFQATT and CDR2 SNEGSKA (reference sequence). The length of the CDR3 is 14 residues. CDR3: CSARPTSGHYEQYF. The CDR3 DNA reads TGCAGTGCTAGGCCGACGTCGGGCCACTACGAGCAGTACTTC.

The chain uses TRBV27 and TRBJ2-1; D is ambiguous. Per the germline V gene, CDR1 is MNHEY and CDR2 is SMNVEV (reference sequence). V was cut by 4 bases and J by 3 bases, with 13 bases left in between. The CDR3 runs to 15 residues. The DNA of the CDR3 is TGTGCCAGCAGTTCAAAAACGTCCATCTACAATGAGCAGTTCTTC. Translated, it gives CASSSKTSIYNEQFF.

The J gene is TRBJ2-7, the V gene TRBV3-1; unclear D gene. V lost 1 base and J 3 bases, leaving 7 bases between the germline ends. This CDR3 region has 13 residues. Germline-derived CDR1 and CDR2 are LGHDT and YNNKEL (reference sequence). This CDR3 reads CASSQGVGYEQYF. The DNA of the CDR3 is TGTGCCAGCAGCCAAGGGGTTGGCTACGAGCAGTACTTC.

V gene TRBV5-6 combines with J gene TRBJ1-1; 7 bases line up with TRBD1. V was pared by 4 bases and J by 5 bases, with 5 bases of the junction left unmatched. The CDR3 has 13 amino acids. Per germline, CDR1 SGHDT and CDR2 YYEEEE. The chain's CDR3 is CASSDPGGTEAFF. Here the CDR3 DNA reads TGTGCCAGCAGCGACCCAGGGGGAACTGAAGCTTTCTTT.

The chain links TRBV15 to TRBJ2-5; maybe TRBD2 (5 bases). CDR3 length: 14 amino acids. V was shortened by 2 bases and J by 5 bases, with 12 bases between the two germline ends. The germline V gene encodes CDR1 LNHNV and CDR2 YYDKDF (reference sequence). CDR3 nucleotide sequence: TGTGCCACCAGCAGAACCGGCCTAGCCGAGACCCAGTACTTC. Amino acids: CATSRTGLAETQYF.

This sequence joins TRBV4-3 and TRBJ2-5; D is undetermined. The germline V gene encodes CDR1 LGHNA and CDR2 YSLEER. V was trimmed by 0 bases and J by 2 bases, leaving 10 bases between them. This CDR3 spans 15 amino acids. DNA of the CDR3: TGCGCCAGCAGCCAAGACGCCAGCGTGCAAGAGACCCAGTACTTC. It encodes CASSQDASVQETQYF.

The chain joins TRBV5-4 to TRBJ1-2; 10 nucleotides agree with TRBD1. Per germline, CDR1 SGHNT and CDR2 YYREEE (reference sequence). The CDR3 is 11 amino acids. With V trimmed by 9 bases and J by 7 bases, 3 bases remained unmatched. The CDR3 region is CAIRTGGGYTF. CDR3 DNA sequence: TGTGCCATCAGGACAGGGGGTGGCTACACCTTC.

V and J are TRBV7-9 and TRBJ2-3; 11 bases align to TRBD2. Germline CDR1 reads SEHNR; CDR2 reads FQNEAQ (reference sequence). This CDR3 spans 14 amino acids. J was trimmed by 5 bases and V by 5 bases; bases with no gene match: 3. CDR3 sequence: CASSGTSGGDTQYF. The CDR3 DNA is TGTGCCAGCAGCGGGACTAGCGGTGGAGATACGCAGTATTTT.

The chain recombines TRBV11-2 with TRBJ2-5; a possible D gene is TRBD2 (6 bases). Germline assignment: CDR1 SGHAT and CDR2 FQNNGV. This CDR3 region has 14 residues. Trimming stripped 1 base from V and 5 bases from J, with 11 bases between. The CDR3 loop reads CASSLVLEGETQYF. CDR3 sequence (DNA): TGTGCCAGCAGCTTAGTGTTGGAGGGGGAGACCCAGTACTTC.